Below are 5 T cell receptor beta chains sequenced from a single sample in a study of blood T cell repertoires in COVID-19. Assay used: immunoSEQ multiplex PCR; TCRdb lists only in-frame clones, some missing. The sample holds approximately 120,000 clones; 80% to 90% are singletons and the top ten take about 20%. The material sequenced was peripheral blood. These receptors all come from a human donor with acute or convalescent COVID-19. The donor label of this sample is uncertain.

For the CDR3, the DNA is TGTGCCACCCTGTTCAGGGGGGCGCGTCTAGGGGAGCTGTTTTTT. This codes for CATLFRGARLGELFF. The rearrangement uses TRBV6-4 and TRBJ2-2; tentatively, D is TRBD1 (7 bases). This CDR3 is 15 amino acids long. Germline CDR1 MRHNA, CDR2 SNTAGT. Trimming stripped 10 bases from V and 8 bases from J, with 23 bases between.

The J gene is TRBJ1-6, the V gene TRBV7-3, with D tentatively TRBD1 (6 bases). The CDR3 has 14 amino acids. The V gene's germline CDR1 is SGHTA and CDR2 FQGTGA. Trimming took off 4 bases at V and 8 bases at J, with 12 bases between the two ends. The CDR3 DNA reads TGTGCCAGCAGCTACACAGGGTTGGATTCACCCCTCCACTTT. Translation: CASSYTGLDSPLHF.

The chain joins TRBV6-5 to TRBJ1-1; 10 bases align to TRBD1. This CDR3 is built from 12 residues. The ends lost 6 bases at V and 6 bases at J; junction bases unmatched: 1. Germline lookup yields CDR1 MNHEY and CDR2 SVGAGI. CDR3 residues: CASSGQGAEAFF. The CDR3 coding sequence is TGTGCCAGCAGCGGACAGGGGGCTGAAGCTTTCTTT.

V is TRBV19 and J is TRBJ1-2; no reliable D call. CDR3 length equals 12 residues. V dropped 11 bases and J dropped 4 bases, with 14 bases sitting between them. The germline gives CDR1 LNHDA, CDR2 SQIVND (reference sequence). The CDR3 reads CASNGVAYGYTF. The CDR3 nucleotides read TGTGCCTCAAACGGGGTTGCCTATGGCTACACCTTC.

The chain has TRBV21-1 and TRBJ2-1; TRBD2, as called in the table, went unchecked against the DNA. TRBV21-1 is termed a pseudogene. The CDR3 is made up of 19 amino acids. CDR3 DNA: TGTGCCAGCAGCAAAGGAGCTAGCGGGAGACCTAGCTCCTACAATGAGCAGTTCTTC. It codes for CASSKGASGRPSSYNEQFF.